This T cell receptor (beta chain) comes out of a study of blood T cell repertoires in COVID-19. On the study more broadly: Samples taken during acute and convalescent COVID-19 were collected in the United States, Italy and Spain. The analysed material was cDNA or gDNA that came from T cells, B-cell-depleted T cells, or PBMCs.

While infection was still active, Seattle patients were enrolled and then followed longitudinally. Original data processing: For nucleated cells, counts were estimated from reference gene primer amplification. Generated by immunoSEQ multiplex PCR, the TCRdb table keeps only in-frame clones and is missing some. V and J calls and clone size are those listed in that table; D and trimming were worked out from the DNA. The sample has 140,000 to 150,000 clones, roughly nine tenths seen once. V was shortened by 7 bases and J by 0 bases, with 19 bases between the two germline ends. The CDR3 length is 17 residues. Germline loops: CDR1 SNHLY, CDR2 FYNNEI.

The rearrangement links TRBV2 to TRBJ1-5; weak D call: TRBD1 (5 bases). Source material: peripheral blood. This sequence originates from a human donor with COVID-19, enrolled during active disease. The donor label of this sample is uncertain. CDR3 sequence reads: CASKHHYITGSNQPQHF. CDR3 sequence (DNA): TGTGCCAGCAAGCACCATTATATCACAGGTAGCAATCAGCCCCAGCATTTT.